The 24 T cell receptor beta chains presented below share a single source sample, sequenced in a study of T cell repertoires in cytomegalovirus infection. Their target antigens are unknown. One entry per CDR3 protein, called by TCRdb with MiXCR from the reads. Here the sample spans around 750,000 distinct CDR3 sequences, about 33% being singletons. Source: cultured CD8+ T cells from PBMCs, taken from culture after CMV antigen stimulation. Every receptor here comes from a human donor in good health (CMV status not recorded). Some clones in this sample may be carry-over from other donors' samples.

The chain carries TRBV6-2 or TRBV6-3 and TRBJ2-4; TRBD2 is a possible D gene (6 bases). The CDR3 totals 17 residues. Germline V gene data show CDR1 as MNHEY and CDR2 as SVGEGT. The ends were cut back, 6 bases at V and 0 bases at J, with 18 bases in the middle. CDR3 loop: CASSAQDYELAKNIQYF. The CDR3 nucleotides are TGTGCCAGCAGCGCTCAGGACTACGAACTAGCCAAAAACATTCAGTACTTC.

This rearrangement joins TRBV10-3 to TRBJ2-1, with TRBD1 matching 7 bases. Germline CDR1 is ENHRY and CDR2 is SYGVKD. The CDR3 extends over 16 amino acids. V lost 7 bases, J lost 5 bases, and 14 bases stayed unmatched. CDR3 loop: CAITSTDRVFHNEQFF. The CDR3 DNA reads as TGTGCCATCACTTCTACTGACAGGGTTTTTCACAATGAGCAGTTCTTC.

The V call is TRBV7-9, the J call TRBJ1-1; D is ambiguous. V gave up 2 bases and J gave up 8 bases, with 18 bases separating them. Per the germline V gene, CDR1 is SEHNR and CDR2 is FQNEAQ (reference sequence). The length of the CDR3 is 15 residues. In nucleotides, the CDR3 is TGTGCCAGCAGCTTAAGGCAGCCCAAGCGAGAGGAAGCTTTCTTT. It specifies CASSLRQPKREEAFF.

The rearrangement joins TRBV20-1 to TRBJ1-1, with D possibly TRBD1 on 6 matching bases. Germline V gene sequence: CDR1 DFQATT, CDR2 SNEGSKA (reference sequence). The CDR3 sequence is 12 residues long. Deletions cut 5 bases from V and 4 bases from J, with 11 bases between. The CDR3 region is CSAGTGFTEAFF. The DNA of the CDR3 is TGCAGTGCTGGAACAGGGTTCACTGAAGCTTTCTTT.

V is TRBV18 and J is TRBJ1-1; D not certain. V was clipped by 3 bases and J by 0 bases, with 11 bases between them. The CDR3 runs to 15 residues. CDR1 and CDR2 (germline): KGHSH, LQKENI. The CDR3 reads CASSPLSKLNTEAFF. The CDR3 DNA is TGTGCCAGCTCACCCCTCAGCAAGCTGAACACTGAAGCTTTCTTT.

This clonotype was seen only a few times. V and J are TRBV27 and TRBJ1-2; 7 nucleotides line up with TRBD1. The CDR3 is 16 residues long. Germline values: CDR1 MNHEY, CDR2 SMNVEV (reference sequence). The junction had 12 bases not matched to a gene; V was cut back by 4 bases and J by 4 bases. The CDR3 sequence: CASSSLTGFGGYGYTF. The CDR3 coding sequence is TGTGCCAGCAGTTCCTTGACAGGGTTTGGAGGCTATGGCTACACCTTC.

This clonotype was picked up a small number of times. The CDR3 region is CASSEPGGRETQYF. CDR3 sequence (DNA): TGTGCCAGCAGTGAACCGGGAGGGAGAGAGACCCAGTACTTC. J is TRBJ2-5 and V is TRBV25-1; 8 bases align to TRBD2. Trimming removed 2 bases from V and 4 bases from J; junction bases left unmatched: 3. Germline CDR1 is MGHDK and CDR2 is SYGVNS. The CDR3 length is 14 residues.

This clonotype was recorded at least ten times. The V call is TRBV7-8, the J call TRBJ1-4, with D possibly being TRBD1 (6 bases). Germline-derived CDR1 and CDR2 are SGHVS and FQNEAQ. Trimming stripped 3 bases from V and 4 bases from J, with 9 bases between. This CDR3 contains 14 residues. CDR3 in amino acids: CASSFGQINEKLFF. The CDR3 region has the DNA TGTGCCAGCAGCTTCGGACAGATTAATGAAAAACTGTTTTTT.

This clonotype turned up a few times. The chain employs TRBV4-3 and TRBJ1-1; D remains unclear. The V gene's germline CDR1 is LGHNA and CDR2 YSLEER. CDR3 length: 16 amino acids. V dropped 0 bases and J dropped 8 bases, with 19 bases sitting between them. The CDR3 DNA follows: TGCGCCAGCAGCCAAGAGATCCTATGGGAACAGTTCGAAGCTTTCTTT. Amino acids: CASSQEILWEQFEAFF.

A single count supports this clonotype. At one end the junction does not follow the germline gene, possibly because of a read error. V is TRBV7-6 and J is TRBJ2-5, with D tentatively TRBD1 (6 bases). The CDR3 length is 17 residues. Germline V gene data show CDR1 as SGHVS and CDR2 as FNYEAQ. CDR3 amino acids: CASSLGAPGTIQETQHF. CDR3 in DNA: TGTGCCAGCAGCTTAGGGGCCCCCGGGACAATCCAAGAGACCCAGCACTTC.

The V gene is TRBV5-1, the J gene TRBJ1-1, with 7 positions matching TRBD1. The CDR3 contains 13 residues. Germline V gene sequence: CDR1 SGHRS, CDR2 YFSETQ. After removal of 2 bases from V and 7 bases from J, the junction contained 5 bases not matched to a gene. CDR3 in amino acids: CASSLGTADEAFF. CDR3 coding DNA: TGCGCCAGCAGCTTAGGGACAGCTGATGAAGCTTTCTTT.

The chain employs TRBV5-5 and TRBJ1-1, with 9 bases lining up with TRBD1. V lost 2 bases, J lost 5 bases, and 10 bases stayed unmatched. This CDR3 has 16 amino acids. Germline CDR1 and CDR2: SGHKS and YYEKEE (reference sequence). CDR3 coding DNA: TGTGCCAGCAGCTTAATGGGGGACAGGGCAGGAACTGAAGCTTTCTTT. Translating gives CASSLMGDRAGTEAFF. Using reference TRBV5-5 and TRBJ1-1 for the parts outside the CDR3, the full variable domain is DAGVTQSPTHLIKTRGQQVTLRCSPISGHKSVSWYQQVLGQGPQFIFQYYEKEERGRGNFPDRFSARQFPNYSSELNVNALLLGDSALYLCASSLMGDRAGTEAFFGQGTRLTVV.

CDR3: CASSYTGGQGATGELFF. For the CDR3, the DNA is TGTGCCAGCAGTTACACAGGGGGACAGGGGGCCACCGGGGAGCTGTTTTTT. The chain couples TRBV6-6 to TRBJ2-2; TRBD1 matches at 12 bases. This CDR3 comprises 17 residues. Germline V lookup: CDR1 MNHNY, CDR2 SVGAGI (reference sequence). V lost 2 bases and J lost 4; bases outside the gene matches: 5.

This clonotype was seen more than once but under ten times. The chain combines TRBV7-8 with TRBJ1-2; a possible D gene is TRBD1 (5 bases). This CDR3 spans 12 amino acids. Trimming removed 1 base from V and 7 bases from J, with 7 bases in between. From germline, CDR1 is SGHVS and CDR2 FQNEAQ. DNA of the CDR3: TGTGCCAGCAGCTTAGAGGGGATTGGCTACACCTTC. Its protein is CASSLEGIGYTF.

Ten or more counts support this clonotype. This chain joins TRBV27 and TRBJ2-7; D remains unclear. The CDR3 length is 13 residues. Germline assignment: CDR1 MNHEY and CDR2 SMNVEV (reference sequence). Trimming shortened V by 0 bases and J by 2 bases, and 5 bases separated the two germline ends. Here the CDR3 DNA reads TGTGCCAGCAGTTTATCTCAAACCTACGAGCAGTACTTC. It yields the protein CASSLSQTYEQYF.

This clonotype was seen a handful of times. The CDR3 DNA reads as TGTGCCAGCAGTCCAACTAGGTCAGGCGTCCTTTCGGGGTATGGCTACACCTTC. The encoded protein is CASSPTRSGVLSGYGYTF. This sequence joins TRBV7-6 and TRBJ1-2; D call uncertain. Trimming took off 6 bases at V and 5 bases at J, with 28 bases between the two ends. In germline, CDR1 is SGHVS, CDR2 FNYEAQ. The CDR3 loop spans 18 amino acids.

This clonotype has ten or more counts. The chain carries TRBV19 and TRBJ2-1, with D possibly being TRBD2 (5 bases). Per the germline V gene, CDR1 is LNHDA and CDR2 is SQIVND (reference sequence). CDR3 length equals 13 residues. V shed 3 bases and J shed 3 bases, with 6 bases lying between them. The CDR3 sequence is CASSITSYNEQFF. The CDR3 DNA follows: TGTGCCAGTAGTATCACTAGCTACAATGAGCAGTTCTTC.

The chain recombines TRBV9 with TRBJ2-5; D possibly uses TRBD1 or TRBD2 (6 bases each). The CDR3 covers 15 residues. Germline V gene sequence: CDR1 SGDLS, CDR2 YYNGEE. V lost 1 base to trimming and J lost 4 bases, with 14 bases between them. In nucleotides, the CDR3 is TGTGCCAGCAGCGTATCGGGCGAGGGGGGAGAGACCCAGTACTTC. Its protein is CASSVSGEGGETQYF. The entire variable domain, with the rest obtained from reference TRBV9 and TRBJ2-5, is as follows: DSGVTQTPKHLITATGQRVTLRCSPRSGDLSVYWYQQSLDQGLQFLIQYYNGEERAKGNILERFSAQQFPDLHSELNLSSLELGDSALYFCASSVSGEGGETQYFGPGTRLLVL.

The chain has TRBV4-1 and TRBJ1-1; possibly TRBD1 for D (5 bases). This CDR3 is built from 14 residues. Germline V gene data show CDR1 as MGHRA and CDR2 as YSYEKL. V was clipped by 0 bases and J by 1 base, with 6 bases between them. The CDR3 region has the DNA TGCGCCAGCAGCCAAGATCAGGGGAACACTGAAGCTTTCTTT. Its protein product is CASSQDQGNTEAFF.

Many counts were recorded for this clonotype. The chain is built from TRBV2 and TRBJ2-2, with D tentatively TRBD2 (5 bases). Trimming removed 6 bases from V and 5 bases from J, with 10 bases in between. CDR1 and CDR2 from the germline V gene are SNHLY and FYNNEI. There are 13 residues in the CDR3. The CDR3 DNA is TGTGCCAGCAGGTCCCGGGAAACCGGGGAGCTGTTTTTT. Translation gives CASRSRETGELFF.

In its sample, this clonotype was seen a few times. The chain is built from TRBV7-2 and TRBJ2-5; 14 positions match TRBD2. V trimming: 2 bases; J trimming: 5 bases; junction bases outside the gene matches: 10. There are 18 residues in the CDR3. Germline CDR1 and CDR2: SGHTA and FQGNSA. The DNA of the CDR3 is TGTGCCAGCAGCTTAAACCGACTAGCGGGGGGGCCTCATGAGACCCAGTACTTC. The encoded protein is CASSLNRLAGGPHETQYF.

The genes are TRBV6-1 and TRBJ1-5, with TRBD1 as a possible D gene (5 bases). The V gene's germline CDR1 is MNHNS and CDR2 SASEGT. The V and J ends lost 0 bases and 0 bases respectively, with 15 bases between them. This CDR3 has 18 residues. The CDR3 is CASSEAPGGENSNQPQHF. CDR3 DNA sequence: TGTGCCAGCAGTGAAGCCCCGGGAGGGGAAAATAGCAATCAGCCCCAGCATTTT.

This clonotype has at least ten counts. The CDR3 here is CASSLGLASDTQYF. The CDR3 DNA reads as TGTGCCAGCAGTTTGGGACTAGCCTCAGATACGCAGTATTTT. V and J are TRBV12-3 or TRBV12-4 and TRBJ2-3; 9 bases agree with TRBD2. The CDR3 contains 14 residues. V lost 3 bases, J lost 4 bases, and 2 bases stayed unmatched.

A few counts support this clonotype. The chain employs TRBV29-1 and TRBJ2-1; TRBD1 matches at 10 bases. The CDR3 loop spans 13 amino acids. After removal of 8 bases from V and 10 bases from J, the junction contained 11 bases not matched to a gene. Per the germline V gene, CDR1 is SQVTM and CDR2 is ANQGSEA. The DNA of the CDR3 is TGCAGCCATCCGGGACAGGGGTTATGGGAGCAGTTCTTC. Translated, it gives CSHPGQGLWEQFF.